This T cell receptor (beta chain) was documented in a study of PD-1 blockade in classical Hodgkin lymphoma (dated by TCRdb to about 2020). Study-wide context: Nivolumab dosing was 3 mg/kg intravenously every 2 weeks, continuing until either disease progression or unacceptable toxicity. A peripheral blood immune signature of response to PD-1 blockade in classical Hodgkin lymphoma was defined using TCR beta sequencing and CyTOF. Study-wide findings and limitations: Only a single clinical trial cohort was studied, and what caused the repertoire differences, possibly disease activity or prior therapy, remained undefined. Among trial patients, those achieving complete response had baseline diversity similar to that of newly diagnosed patients, while diversity was significantly lower in partial responders and progressors. By C4D1, a significant rise was seen in CD4+ TCR diversity but not in CD8+ TCR diversity (p=0.0027 vs p=0.16), and the rise was most apparent among complete responders (p=0.02). Lower diversity was observed in patients in whom nivolumab was started less than 1 year after ASCT, and these patients were excluded from later analyses so that confounding by immune reconstitution would be avoided. Baseline TCR diversity was reported as lower in newly diagnosed patients than in healthy donors, and lower still in relapsed/refractory patients.

Interpreted using the paper, the time point label stands for: cycle 1 day 1 (C1D1), immediately before nivolumab initiation. Relapse after autologous stem cell transplantation had occurred in all trial patients, and cohorts A, B and C were distinguished by prior brentuximab vedotin exposure. Magnetic negative selection with a Miltenyi CD4+ T cell isolation kit was used to purify CD4+ T cells from thawed PBMCs. The trial cohort was composed of 56 patients with relapsed/refractory classical Hodgkin lymphoma, for whom complete response, partial response or progressive disease was recorded as best overall response. In the multi-cohort phase II CheckMate 205 trial, trial patients received single-agent nivolumab. An independent review committee assessed best overall response by applying the 2007 International Working Group response criteria. Trial PBMCs were collected immediately before nivolumab initiation (C1D1) and during therapy at cycle 2 day 1 and cycle 4 day 1. Peripheral blood was collected in 8 mL Vacutainer Cell Preparation Tubes, from which PBMCs were isolated by centrifugation and then cryopreserved. Purified CD4+ and CD8+ fractions were prepared only for cases where an additional PBMC sample was available. Magnetically labelled cells were removed on LS columns in a quadroMACS separator, and the flow-through was retained as the purified fraction.

About this clone itself: There is no known antigen for this receptor. Per-base quality was not reported, and no clone a single base away is much larger than it.

The Qiagen DNeasy kit was used to extract genomic DNA from unsorted PBMCs and from the negatively selected CD4+ and CD8+ fractions. TCR beta CDR3 regions were subjected to amplification by immunoSEQ multiplex PCR with primers that anneal to V and J segments. A synthetic immune receptor repertoire was used to minimize amplification bias, and remaining bias was computationally removed after sequencing. As for how the authors treated the data: Repertoire diversity was quantified as the Shannon entropy index using custom Python scripts. Unsorted, CD4+ and CD8+ repertoires were analyzed separately, except in combined analyses where CD4+ and CD8+ sequences were merged in silico. Clonal expansion was defined as a frequency increase of at least 2-fold after treatment compared with C1D1, and clones undetected at baseline were assigned a pseudocount of 0.5. Singleton clones were defined as clones with 0 or 1 copy at C1D1, and non-singleton clones were defined as clones with 2 or more copies. By matching protein sequences in sorted samples from the same patient, clones expanded in unsorted samples were annotated as CD4+, CD8+ or unknown. Diversity changes from C1D1 to C4D1 were tested in paired samples using Wilcoxon tests. TCRdb limited this immuneACCESS table to in-frame rearrangements with V and J called. A share of clones is missing; checked studies link under half to unresolved V genes, and the rest is unexplained. The D gene and trimming were derived from the DNA, and the V and J assignments and clone size from that table. The sample table records fewer than 7,500 clones; around four fifths of these occur just once. The ten largest make up approximately 2.6% of the sample.

Specimen: CD4+ T cells from blood, collected at baseline. The TCR was taken from a human donor with classical Hodgkin lymphoma.

The nucleotide sequence reads as follows: TGTGCCTGGAGTTTAGCGGGAGGCTACAATGAGCAGTTCTTC. Its protein reads: CAWSLAGGYNEQFF. The chain is made from TRBV30 and TRBJ2-1, and TRBD2 aligns with 10 junction nucleotides. The germline V and J ends show losses of 2 bases and 3 bases respectively, and no gene match explains 1 base of the junction. The germline V gene (reference sequence) gives CDR1 as GTSNPN and CDR2 as SVGIG. There are 14 amino acids in the CDR3, from cysteine to phenylalanine inclusive. Just CDR3 DNA is preserved here, 42 bases in frame from base 1.